Following are 21 T cell receptor beta chains from one sample sequenced in a study of blood T cell repertoires in COVID-19. This table comes from immunoSEQ multiplex PCR, and its TCRdb copy is limited to in-frame clones, with some not included. The sample carries roughly 250,000 clones, about 90% recorded once. The sample consisted of PBMCs or T cells enriched from blood (not recorded which). These receptors all stem from a woman in her 40s who had been exposed to COVID-19.

This chain joins TRBV10-3 and TRBJ1-2; D gene unclear. Germline V gene sequence: CDR1 ENHRY, CDR2 SYGVKD. Trimming stripped 0 bases from V and 5 bases from J, with 16 bases between. The CDR3 consists of 16 residues. This CDR3 reads CAISESRGKAVYGYTF. CDR3 DNA: TGTGCCATCAGTGAGTCGAGAGGAAAGGCTGTATATGGCTACACCTTC.

The chain recombines TRBV28 with TRBJ1-6; a possible D gene is TRBD1 (5 bases). From germline, CDR1 is MDHEN and CDR2 SYDVKM. The V end lost 4 bases, the J end lost 2 bases, and 12 bases lay between the germline ends. There are 16 residues in the CDR3. The CDR3 here is CASSYSGGTYNSPLHF. CDR3 in DNA: TGTGCCAGCAGTTACTCCGGGGGGACCTATAATTCACCCCTCCACTTT.

The chain has TRBV7-2 and TRBJ1-3, with TRBD1 as a possible D gene (5 bases). The CDR3 contains 17 residues. V lost 5 bases and J 4 bases, leaving 21 bases between the germline ends. CDR1 is SGHTA and CDR2 is FQGNSA in the germline V gene. The CDR3 region has the DNA TGTGCCAGCAGCACCAACCATCGGAGGGACTTGGGAAACACCATATATTTT. Translated: CASSTNHRRDLGNTIYF.

The chain joins TRBV29-1 to TRBJ2-2, with 8 bases identical to TRBD1. The length of the CDR3 is 14 residues. The germline V gene encodes CDR1 SQVTM and CDR2 ANQGSEA. V was pared by 4 bases and J by 1 base, with 2 bases of the junction left unmatched. CDR3 sequence: CSVGDRGNTGELFF. The CDR3 DNA is TGCAGCGTTGGAGACAGGGGGAACACCGGGGAGCTGTTTTTT.

In the case of this clone: This specimen includes other DNA sequences encoding the same CDR3. In DNA, the CDR3 is TGTGCCAGTAGTATAGACAGGGGGAGCAATCAGCCCCAGCATTTT. Amino acids: CASSIDRGSNQPQHF. V and J are TRBV19 and TRBJ1-5, with 7 bases aligning to TRBD1. CDR1 LNHDA and CDR2 SQIVND come from the germline V gene (reference sequence). The CDR3 has 15 residues. Unmatched junction bases numbered 0, after V lost 0 bases and J lost 1 base. Full variable domain (remainder filled in from reference TRBV19 and TRBJ1-5): DGGITQSPKYLFRKEGQNVTLSCEQNLNHDAMYWYRQDPGQGLRLIYYSQIVNDFQKGDIAEGYSVSREKKESFPLTVTSAQKNPTAFYLCASSIDRGSNQPQHFGDGTRLSIL.

The rearrangement links TRBV7-9 to TRBJ1-1; D is uncertain. The ends were cut back, 1 base at V and 1 base at J, with 7 bases in the middle. Germline CDR1 reads SEHNR; CDR2 reads FQNEAQ (reference sequence). The CDR3 runs to 14 residues. In nucleotides, the CDR3 is TGTGCCAGCAGCTTAGGAGCTGCGAACACTGAAGCTTTCTTT. It is translated as CASSLGAANTEAFF.

The gene calls are TRBV6-5 and TRBJ1-1; maybe TRBD1 (6 bases). V dropped 5 bases and J dropped 5 bases, with 15 bases sitting between them. Germline CDR1 MNHEY, CDR2 SVGAGI. The CDR3 extends over 14 amino acids. The CDR3 coding sequence is TGTGCCAGCAGTCCCAGGGGTCGGGGAACTGAAGCTTTCTTT. Its protein is CASSPRGRGTEAFF.

This chain connects TRBV29-1 to TRBJ2-1, with no clear D. Trimming took 3 bases from V and 6 from J, leaving 6 bases between them. Germline values: CDR1 SQVTM, CDR2 ANQGSEA. The CDR3 has 11 residues. The CDR3 sequence is CSVDRLNEQFF. DNA for the CDR3: TGCAGCGTTGACAGACTCAATGAGCAGTTCTTC.

This clone was observed once. J is TRBJ1-1 and V is TRBV2, with 9 bases that match TRBD1. Germline lookup yields CDR1 SNHLY and CDR2 FYNNEI. Germline trimming cut 7 bases from V and 7 bases from J; bases unmatched to any gene: 7. The CDR3 has 13 residues. CDR3 sequence (DNA): TGTGCCAGCACGGGACAGGGCTTGGGTGAAGCTTTCTTT. Its translation: CASTGQGLGEAFF.

This rearrangement joins TRBV24-1 to TRBJ2-1; unclear D gene. V was pared by 2 bases and J by 3 bases, with 19 bases between. CDR3 size: 18 residues. Germline V gene data show CDR1 as KGHDR and CDR2 as SFDVKD. The CDR3 is CATSDSHVTGTYYNEQFF. CDR3 nucleotide sequence: TGTGCCACCAGTGATTCACACGTGACGGGTACTTACTACAATGAGCAGTTCTTC.

V gene TRBV4-3 combines with J gene TRBJ1-2, with D unclear. Per the germline V gene, CDR1 is LGHNA and CDR2 is YSLEER. Between the trimmed V and J ends, which lost 2 bases and 0 bases, there was a span of 10 bases. The CDR3 consists of 15 residues. CDR3 region: CASSQFPETNYGYTF. In DNA, the CDR3 is TGCGCCAGCAGCCAATTCCCAGAAACTAACTATGGCTACACCTTC.

As concerns this clone: The junction departs from the called germline gene at one end, perhaps through a read error. The chain is built from TRBV5-1 and TRBJ1-1; D uncertain. Germline V CDR1 and CDR2: SGHRS, YFSETQ. This CDR3 region has 11 residues. In nucleotides, the CDR3 is TGCGCCAGCAGCTCCAACAGTGAAGCTTTCTTT. Its translation: CASSSNSEAFF. Together with reference TRBV5-1 and TRBJ1-1, the CDR3 gives the full variable domain: KAGVTQTPRYLIKTRGQQVTLSCSPISGHRSVSWYQQTPGQGLQFLFEYFSETQRNKGNFPGRFSGRQFSNSRSEMNVSTLELGDSALYLCASSSNSEAFFGQGTRLTVV.

Notes on this clone: Compared with germline, one end of the junction differs, possibly owing to a read error. The chain joins TRBV7-6 to TRBJ2-2; D gene unclear. The CDR3 is made up of 18 amino acids. CDR1 and CDR2 from the germline V gene are SGHVS and FNYEAQ. The CDR3, as DNA: TGTGCCAGCACCTTACGCTGGGTGGAAGCGACGAACACCGGGGAGCTGTTTTTT. This encodes CASTLRWVEATNTGELFF.

The chain has TRBV12-1 and TRBJ1-2; the DNA was not used to check the table's D call, TRBD1. TRBV12-1 is recorded as a pseudogene. The CDR3 loop spans 15 amino acids. In DNA form, the CDR3 reads TGTGCCAGCAGCACGCGGACAGGGGGCAACTATGGCTACACCTTC. Translated: CASSTRTGGNYGYTF.

The chain couples TRBV7-9 to TRBJ1-1, with 8 nucleotides matching TRBD1. This CDR3 contains 15 residues. V lost 2 bases, J lost 5 bases, and 7 bases stayed unmatched. Germline-derived CDR1 and CDR2 are SEHNR and FQNEAQ (reference sequence). The CDR3 DNA is TGTGCCAGCAGCTTACAGGGGGCCTCAGGGACTGAAGCTTTCTTT. It encodes CASSLQGASGTEAFF. Looking up the rest from reference TRBV7-9 and TRBJ1-1 gives the full variable domain: DTGVSQNPRHKITKRGQNVTFRCDPISEHNRLYWYRQTLGQGPEFLTYFQNEAQLEKSRLLSDRFSAERPKGSFSTLEIQRTEQGDSAMYLCASSLQGASGTEAFFGQGTRLTVV.

The chain recombines TRBV7-2 with TRBJ1-5; TRBD1 aligns across 8 bases. This CDR3 contains 15 residues. Looked up from germline, CDR1 is SGHTA and CDR2 is FQGNSA. With V trimmed by 4 bases and J by 4 bases, 6 bases remained unmatched. CDR3 amino acids: CASSSQWTGNQPQHF. The CDR3 DNA reads as TGTGCCAGCAGCTCACAATGGACAGGGAATCAGCCCCAGCATTTT.

The gene calls are TRBV27 and TRBJ1-2; 8 bases align to TRBD1. This CDR3 has 12 amino acids. J was trimmed by 8 bases and V by 6 bases; bases with no gene match: 5. Germline-derived CDR1 and CDR2 are MNHEY and SMNVEV (reference sequence). This CDR3 reads CASRGQGRGYTF. In nucleotides, the CDR3 is TGTGCCAGCAGAGGACAGGGCCGCGGCTACACCTTC.

This clone has a single count. The chain combines TRBV25-1 with TRBJ2-1; weak D call: TRBD1 (5 bases). CDR1 MGHDK and CDR2 SYGVNS come from the germline V gene. This CDR3 spans 16 amino acids. Trimming shortened V by 1 base and J by 9 bases, and 19 bases separated the two germline ends. The CDR3 DNA reads as TGTGCCAGCAGTGAATTTCTTGACAGTCGGTCTGGTGAGCAGTTCTTC. Protein product: CASSEFLDSRSGEQFF.

This chain's CDR3 is CASSQYSGTSGYNEQFF. Written as DNA, the CDR3 is TGCGCCAGCAGCCAATATTCCGGGACTAGCGGTTACAATGAGCAGTTCTTC. The chain employs TRBV4-3 and TRBJ2-1; 11 positions match TRBD2. Trimming cost V 2 bases and J 4 bases; bases outside gene matches: 7. The CDR3 covers 17 residues. Germline values: CDR1 LGHNA, CDR2 YSLEER.

A word on this clone: A much larger clonotype is one base distant, so this may be a read error. The V call is TRBV5-8, the J call TRBJ1-5; 10 bases map to TRBD1. Germline CDR1 is SGHTS and CDR2 is YDEGEE. J was trimmed by 2 bases and V by 4 bases; bases with no gene match: 3. This CDR3 comprises 15 residues. Here the CDR3 DNA reads TGTGCCAGCAGCCCCGGGACAGGGGGCAATCAGCCCCAGCATTTT. Translated, it gives CASSPGTGGNQPQHF.

The rearrangement joins TRBV15 to TRBJ1-3; TRBD1 might be the D (5 bases). Germline V lookup: CDR1 LNHNV, CDR2 YYDKDF (reference sequence). Trimming pared 0 bases from V and 0 bases from J, leaving 18 bases between. The CDR3 extends over 19 amino acids. CDR3 amino acids: CATSRDITGLLLSGNTIYF. The CDR3 nucleotides read TGTGCCACCAGCAGAGATATCACAGGCCTTCTGCTCTCTGGAAACACCATATATTTT.